This TCR beta chain was captured by sequencing in a study of technical replicates of blood from a handful of donors. Germline CDR1 is MNHEY and CDR2 is SMNVEV (reference sequence). There are 15 residues in the CDR3. The V end lost 0 bases, the J end lost 5 bases, and 13 bases lay between the germline ends. Data came from immunoSEQ multiplex PCR; TCRdb stores just in-frame clones and leaves some out. The data contain tens of thousands of clones, 90% to 95% of them singletons. The chain joins TRBV27 to TRBJ1-1; D gene ambiguous. The clonotype originates from a human donor in good health. Some clones in this sample may be carry-over from other donors' samples. The sequencing sample was made of T cells isolated from PBMCs. Here the CDR3 reads CASSLSMAGWTEAFF. For the CDR3, the DNA is TGTGCCAGCAGTTTATCGATGGCAGGATGGACTGAAGCTTTCTTT.